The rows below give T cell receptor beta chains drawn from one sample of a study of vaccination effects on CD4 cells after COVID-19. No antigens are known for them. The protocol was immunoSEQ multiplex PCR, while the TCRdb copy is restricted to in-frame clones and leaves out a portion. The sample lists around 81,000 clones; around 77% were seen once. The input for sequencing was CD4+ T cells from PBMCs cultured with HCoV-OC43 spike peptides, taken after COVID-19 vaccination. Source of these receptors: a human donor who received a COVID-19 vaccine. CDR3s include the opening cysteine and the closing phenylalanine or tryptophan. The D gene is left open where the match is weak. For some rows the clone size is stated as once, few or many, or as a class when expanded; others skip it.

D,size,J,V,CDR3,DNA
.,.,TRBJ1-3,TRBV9,CASSVVGLAGNTIYF,TGTGCCAGCAGCGTAGTAGGGTTAGCTGGAAACACCATATATTTT
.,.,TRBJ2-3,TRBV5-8,CASPAREDTQYF,TGTGCCAGCCCGGCGCGGGAAGATACGCAGTATTTT
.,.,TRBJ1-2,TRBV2,CASSPVDRPEGGYTF,TGTGCCAGCAGCCCCGTCGACAGGCCTGAGGGTGGCTACACCTTC
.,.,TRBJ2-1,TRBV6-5,CASSFSQVNEQFF,TGTGCCAGCAGTTTTTCACAGGTCAATGAGCAGTTCTTC
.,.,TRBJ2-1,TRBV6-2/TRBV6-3,CASSYSSGVNEQFF,TGTGCCAGCAGTTACTCGTCGGGGGTCAATGAGCAGTTCTTC
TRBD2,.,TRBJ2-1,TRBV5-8,CASSPLAGGPGEQFF,TGTGCCAGCAGTCCATTAGCGGGGGGGCCCGGTGAGCAGTTCTTC
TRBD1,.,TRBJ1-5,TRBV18,CASSPQQGSDQPQHF,TGTGCCAGCTCACCACAACAGGGGTCGGATCAGCCCCAGCATTTT
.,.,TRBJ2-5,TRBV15,CATSRDLNTQETQYF,TGTGCCACCAGCAGAGATTTGAACACCCAAGAGACCCAGTACTTC
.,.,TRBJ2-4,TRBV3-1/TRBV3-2,CASARENIQYF,TGTGCCAGCGCTAGGGAAAACATTCAGTACTTC
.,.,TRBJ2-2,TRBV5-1,CASSSEAGSITGELFF,TGCGCCAGCAGCTCGGAAGCAGGCTCTATCACCGGGGAGCTGTTTTTT
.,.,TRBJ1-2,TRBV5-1,CASSPDPGGTLDYGYTF,TGCGCCAGCAGCCCGGATCCCGGGGGTACGCTGGACTATGGCTACACCTTC
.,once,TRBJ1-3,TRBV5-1,CASSLVSGPYSGNTIYF,TGCGCCAGCAGCTTGGTTTCAGGCCCTTACTCTGGAAACACCATATATTTT
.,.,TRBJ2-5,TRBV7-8,CASSFNRETQYF,TGTGCCAGCAGCTTTAATAGAGAGACCCAGTACTTC
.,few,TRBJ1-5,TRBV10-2,CASSEWREGGQPQHF,TGCGCCAGCAGTGAGTGGAGGGAAGGCGGTCAGCCCCAGCATTTT
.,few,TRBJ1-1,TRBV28,CASSTTYTEAFF,TGTGCCAGCAGTACGACCTACACTGAAGCTTTCTTT
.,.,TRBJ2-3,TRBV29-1,CSVEDLVDTQYF,TGCAGCGTTGAGGACCTAGTCGATACGCAGTATTTT
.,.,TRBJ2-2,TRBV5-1,CASSLARGAGETGELFF,TGCGCCAGCAGCCTCGCACGGGGGGCAGGGGAAACCGGGGAGCTGTTTTTT
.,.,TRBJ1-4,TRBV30,CAGLIRGQVGGKLFF,TGTGCCGGACTAATACGGGGACAAGTCGGAGGAAAACTGTTTTTT
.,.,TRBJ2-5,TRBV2,CASSVGDETQYF,TGTGCCAGCAGTGTTGGCGATGAGACCCAGTACTTC
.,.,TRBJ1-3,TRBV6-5,CASSPDRSSGNTIYF,TGTGCCAGCAGTCCAGACCGGAGCTCTGGAAACACCATATATTTT
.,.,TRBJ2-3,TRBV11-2,CASSLTDTQYF,TGTGCCAGCAGCTTAACGGATACGCAGTATTTT
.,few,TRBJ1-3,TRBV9,CASSSIPANAGNTIYF,TGTGCCAGCAGCTCAATTCCGGCAAACGCGGGAAACACCATATATTTT
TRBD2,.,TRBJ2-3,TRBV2,CASTVAGINTDTQYF,TGTGCCAGTACGGTAGCGGGCATCAACACAGATACGCAGTATTTT
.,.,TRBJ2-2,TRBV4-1,CASSATGNTGELFF,TGCGCCAGCAGCGCGACAGGGAACACCGGGGAGCTGTTTTTT
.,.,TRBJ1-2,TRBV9,CASSDRSGDRGYTF,TGTGCCAGCAGCGATCGTTCAGGGGATCGTGGCTACACCTTC
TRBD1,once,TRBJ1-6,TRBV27,CASSSPLRDRVNSPLHF,TGTGCCAGCAGCTCTCCCCTCCGGGACAGGGTAAATTCACCCCTCCACTTT
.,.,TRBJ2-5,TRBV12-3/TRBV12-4,CASLRWGQETQYF,TGTGCCAGCCTCCGCTGGGGACAAGAGACCCAGTACTTC
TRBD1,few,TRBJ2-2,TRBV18,CASSPDRDRAMNTGELFF,TGTGCCAGCTCCCCAGACCGAGACAGGGCCATGAACACCGGGGAGCTGTTTTTT
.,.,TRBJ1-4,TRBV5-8,CASSLSFGSTNEKLFF,TGTGCCAGCAGCTTGTCTTTCGGTAGCACTAATGAAAAACTGTTTTTT
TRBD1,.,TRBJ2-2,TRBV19,CASTRDREKGELFF,TGTGCCAGTACCCGCGACAGGGAGAAGGGGGAGCTGTTTTTT
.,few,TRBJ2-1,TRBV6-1,CASSELQGWNEQFF,TGTGCCAGCAGTGAGCTCCAGGGGTGGAATGAGCAGTTCTTC
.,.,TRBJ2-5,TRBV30,CAWNSFRAQETQYF,TGTGCCTGGAATTCTTTTCGGGCCCAAGAGACCCAGTACTTC
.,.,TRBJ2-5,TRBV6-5,CASSTLQGSQETQYF,TGTGCCAGCAGTACCCTTCAGGGATCCCAAGAGACCCAGTACTTC
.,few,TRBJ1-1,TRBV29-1,CSVSRGDTEAFF,TGCAGCGTTTCCCGGGGGGACACTGAAGCTTTCTTT
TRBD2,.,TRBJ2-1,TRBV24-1,CATSDGLAGLSSYNEQFF,TGTGCCACCAGTGATGGACTAGCGGGGCTGAGCTCCTACAATGAGCAGTTCTTC
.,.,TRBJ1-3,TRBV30,CAWSDNLGHGNTIYF,TGTGCCTGGAGTGACAATCTGGGACACGGAAACACCATATATTTT
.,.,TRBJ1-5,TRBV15,CATSRVAGSQPQHF,TGTGCCACCAGCAGAGTTGCAGGTAGTCAGCCCCAGCATTTT